This TCR beta chain was recovered during a study of T cell repertoires in cytomegalovirus infection. About this clonotype: The antigen remains unidentified.

Using its own MiXCR run on the reads, TCRdb lists one record per CDR3 protein. The sample lists roughly 170,000 distinct CDR3 sequences, about a fifth seen once, with about 25% in the top ten. CDR3 length: 15 residues. V dropped 4 bases and J dropped 6 bases, with 16 bases sitting between them. Germline V gene sequence: CDR1 SGHTA, CDR2 FQGNSA. The study, taken as a whole, reports: CMV carriers having the relevant HLA were flagged by cumulative public TCR beta family frequency.

The gene calls are TRBV7-2 and TRBJ2-1; D possibly corresponds to TRBD2 (7 bases). The clonotype was recovered from a human donor in good health (CMV status not recorded). Some clones in this sample may be carry-over from other donors' samples. Here the sequenced sample was CD8+ T cells from cultured PBMCs, taken from culture after CMV antigen stimulation. The CDR3: CASSSSLGGGNEQFF. The CDR3 nucleotides read TGTGCCAGCAGCTCGAGCTTAGGGGGGGGCAATGAGCAGTTCTTC.